The sample holds one count of the clone carrying this T cell receptor (beta chain). The antigen is not known. Naive CD8 cells comprised CD45RO-negative, CCR7-positively selected cells, excluding terminally differentiated effector memory CD45RA+ cells. Healthy adults negative for HIV, lacking recent acute infections or vaccinations, served as donors. Trimming took off 2 bases at V and 0 bases at J, with 11 bases between the two ends. Per the germline V gene, CDR1 is SGDLS and CDR2 is YYNGEE. This CDR3 comprises 16 residues. The assay was immunoSEQ multiplex PCR, and TCRdb's table has in-frame clones only and misses some. The sample lists about 2.2 million clones; around 93% were seen once. The data belong to a study of shared clonotypes between healthy human individuals. Findings and limits, study-wide: On the whole, naive subsets had larger estimated richness than memory subsets had.

The chain joins TRBV9 to TRBJ1-4, with D possibly matching TRBD1 (5 bases). This clonotype was obtained from a man between 18 and 29 years old in good health. Some clones in this sample may be carry-over from other donors' samples. Material: naive CD8+ T cells from PBMCs. DNA of the CDR3: TGTGCCAGCAGCGTCTCCAGGGAATCAACTAATGAAAAACTGTTTTTT. Its translation is CASSVSRESTNEKLFF.